Following are 30 T cell receptor beta chains from one sample sequenced in a study of OX40 agonist ivuxolimab in advanced cancers. Clones were sequenced by immunoSEQ multiplex PCR, and TCRdb holds only the in-frame ones, with some missing. The data contain more than 65,000 clones, approximately 94% of them seen just once; the ten biggest clones take up 15% to 18%. The sequences come from CD4+ or CD8+ T cells sorted from blood, collected in a trial of the OX40 agonist ivuxolimab. All receptors derive from an adult with an advanced solid tumor such as melanoma, head and neck, liver or kidney cancer.

V and J are TRBV5-6 and TRBJ1-5; D not certain. This CDR3 has 11 amino acids. The V and J ends lost 1 base and 7 bases respectively, with 3 bases between them. From germline, CDR1 is SGHDT and CDR2 YYEEEE. The CDR3 here is CASSLRQPQHF. Here the CDR3 DNA reads TGTGCCAGCAGCTTGAGGCAGCCCCAGCATTTT. The whole variable domain, filled in from reference TRBV5-6 and TRBJ1-5, reads DAGVTQSPTHLIKTRGQQVTLRCSPKSGHDTVSWYQQALGQGPQFIFQYYEEEERQRGNFPDRFSGHQFPNYSSELNVNALLLGDSALYLCASSLRQPQHFGDGTRLSIL.

The chain carries TRBV28 and TRBJ1-1, with TRBD1 as a possible D gene (5 bases). CDR1 and CDR2 (germline): MDHEN, SYDVKM. V gave up 1 base and J gave up 0 bases, with 9 bases separating them. The CDR3 is 15 amino acids. CDR3 DNA: TGTGCCAGCAGTTTATTAGGGACCATGAACACTGAAGCTTTCTTT. Protein product: CASSLLGTMNTEAFF.

The chain has TRBV10-3 and TRBJ1-1; 7 bases map to TRBD1. Germline V gene data show CDR1 as ENHRY and CDR2 as SYGVKD. This CDR3 region has 16 residues. The V segment lost 8 bases and the J segment 0 bases; nucleotides outside the gene matches: 12. The CDR3 nucleotides read TGTGCCATCGCAGGGGGGCCCGAGGGCTTGAACACTGAAGCTTTCTTT. It translates to CAIAGGPEGLNTEAFF.

For the CDR3, the DNA is TGCGCCAGCAGCCAAGTCATGGACAGCTCCTACGAGCAGTACTTC. Protein: CASSQVMDSSYEQYF. This chain joins TRBV4-1 and TRBJ2-7; perhaps TRBD1 as D (6 bases). The V end was cut by 1 base, the J end by 0 bases, with 10 bases between. CDR1 MGHRA and CDR2 YSYEKL come from the germline V gene. This CDR3 has 15 amino acids.

The chain recombines TRBV28 with TRBJ2-3; no firm D call. Germline V gives CDR1 MDHEN, CDR2 SYDVKM. The V and J ends lost 1 base and 0 bases respectively, with 26 bases between them. The CDR3 is 21 amino acids. CDR3: CASSLYPIRIPEIWSTDTQYF. The CDR3 DNA reads TGTGCCAGCAGTTTATACCCCATCCGGATCCCGGAGATCTGGAGCACAGATACGCAGTATTTT.

This rearrangement joins TRBV2 to TRBJ2-1; 7 bases are a match to TRBD2. J gave up 0 bases and V 6 bases, and 8 bases lay outside the gene matches. The CDR3 loop spans 16 amino acids. The germline CDR1 and CDR2 sequences are SNHLY and FYNNEI. This chain's CDR3 is CASRELAWSSYNEQFF. The CDR3 bases are TGTGCCAGCAGGGAACTAGCGTGGAGCTCCTACAATGAGCAGTTCTTC. Filled out from reference TRBV2 and TRBJ2-1, the complete variable domain reads EPEVTQTPSHQVTQMGQEVILRCVPISNHLYFYWYRQILGQKVEFLVSFYNNEISEKSEIFDDQFSVERPDGSNFTLKIRSTKLEDSAMYFCASRELAWSSYNEQFFGPGTRLTVL.

This clone was detected once. This chain connects TRBV7-9 to TRBJ2-2, with a possible D match to TRBD1 (6 bases). This CDR3 is built from 15 residues. Trimming pared 1 base from V and 3 bases from J, leaving 9 bases between. Germline V gene data show CDR1 as SEHNR and CDR2 as FQNEAQ (reference sequence). The CDR3 DNA is TGTGCCAGCAGCTTAGGGGGGCCGGACACCGGGGAGCTGTTTTTT. Encoded protein: CASSLGGPDTGELFF. Filled out from reference TRBV7-9 and TRBJ2-2, the complete variable domain reads DTGVSQNPRHKITKRGQNVTFRCDPISEHNRLYWYRQTLGQGPEFLTYFQNEAQLEKSRLLSDRFSAERPKGSFSTLEIQRTEQGDSAMYLCASSLGGPDTGELFFGEGSRLTVL.

CDR3 loop: CASSLPRGWGNQPQHF. The CDR3 DNA follows: TGTGCCAGCAGCCTCCCCCGCGGGTGGGGCAATCAGCCCCAGCATTTT. The chain links TRBV28 to TRBJ1-5; D is unresolved. V was cut by 6 bases and J by 2 bases, with 17 bases left in between. CDR3 length: 16 amino acids. The V gene's germline CDR1 is MDHEN and CDR2 SYDVKM.

The V and J genes are TRBV11-2 and TRBJ2-7; 8 bases are a match to TRBD1. Germline assignment: CDR1 SGHAT and CDR2 FQNNGV. Losses at the gene ends were 5 bases for V and 5 bases for J; bases not matched to a gene: 2. CDR3 length equals 12 residues. CDR3 in DNA: TGTGCCAGCAGCCCGGACAGGGACGAGCAGTACTTC. It codes for CASSPDRDEQYF.

This clone was observed once. The chain recombines TRBV15 with TRBJ2-3, with no clear D. CDR1 is LNHNV, CDR2 YYDKDF, per germline (reference sequence). The CDR3 covers 16 residues. The germline V and J ends were trimmed by 5 bases and 0 bases, with 15 bases remaining between them. The CDR3 sequence: CATSQRTTGSTDTQYF. The CDR3 DNA is TGTGCCACCAGCCAAAGGACCACCGGGAGCACAGATACGCAGTATTTT.

The CDR3: CASRQGPGYEQYF. In DNA, the CDR3 is TGTGCCAGCAGACAGGGGCCAGGCTACGAGCAGTACTTC. The chain couples TRBV27 to TRBJ2-7; 7 bases fit TRBD1. The CDR3 runs 13 residues. Germline-derived CDR1 and CDR2 are MNHEY and SMNVEV (reference sequence). J lost 3 bases, V lost 6 bases, and 5 bases had no gene match.

J is TRBJ1-5 and V is TRBV5-8, with D maybe TRBD1 (6 bases). V lost 5 bases, J lost 5 bases, and 11 bases lay in between. In germline, CDR1 is SGHTS, CDR2 YDEGEE. The CDR3 is 13 amino acids. The CDR3 nucleotides read TGTGCCAGCAGGTACAGGGTTGATCAGCCCCAGCATTTT. It translates to CASRYRVDQPQHF.

The V and J genes are TRBV27 and TRBJ2-1; D might be TRBD1 (6 bases). The V and J ends lost 6 bases and 0 bases respectively, with 18 bases between them. Germline CDR1 is MNHEY and CDR2 is SMNVEV (reference sequence). The CDR3 has 17 amino acids. CDR3 nucleotide sequence: TGTGCCAGCAGCATGGCAACCACGGACAGCTCCTACAATGAGCAGTTCTTC. Translation: CASSMATTDSSYNEQFF.

V gene TRBV7-8 combines with J gene TRBJ1-4; 7 positions match TRBD1. This CDR3 is 15 amino acids long. Germline V gene data show CDR1 as SGHVS and CDR2 as FQNEAQ. Unmatched junction bases numbered 10, after V lost 7 bases and J lost 5 bases. The CDR3 loop is CASKGTEGRNEKLFF. Here the CDR3 DNA reads TGTGCCAGCAAAGGGACAGAAGGAAGGAATGAAAAACTGTTTTTT.

This clone is labeled as large. The chain's CDR3 is CASSEAGANTEAFF. The CDR3 bases are TGCGCCAGCAGTGAGGCAGGGGCAAACACTGAAGCTTTCTTT. The chain has TRBV10-1 and TRBJ1-1, with D possibly matching TRBD1 (6 bases). The germline CDR1 and CDR2 sequences are WNHNN and SYGVQD (reference sequence). CDR3 length: 14 residues. Trimming left V 2 bases short and J 2 bases short, with 9 bases between.

The genes are TRBV7-9 and TRBJ2-3; TRBD2 agrees at 9 bases. CDR1 SEHNR and CDR2 FQNEAQ come from the germline V gene (reference sequence). The CDR3 contains 17 residues. Trimming removed 4 bases from V and 1 base from J; junction bases left unmatched: 9. The CDR3 coding sequence is TGTGCCAGCAGCTCAAGTATTAGCGGGAGCGGCACAGATACGCAGTATTTT. This translates into CASSSSISGSGTDTQYF.

CDR3 DNA: TGTGCCAGCAGCTTAGTTGGGACAGGAAACACTGAAGCTTTCTTT. It encodes CASSLVGTGNTEAFF. The chain combines TRBV11-1 with TRBJ1-1; 8 nucleotides match TRBD1. Trimming cost V 1 base and J 2 bases; bases outside gene matches: 3. Germline V gives CDR1 SGHAT, CDR2 FQDESV (reference sequence). CDR3 length equals 15 residues.

V is TRBV28 and J is TRBJ2-7; no definite D call. The CDR3 totals 14 residues. The V end lost 6 bases, the J end lost 0 bases, and 12 bases lay between the germline ends. Per the germline V gene, CDR1 is MDHEN and CDR2 is SYDVKM. The CDR3 protein is CASSKSRSSYEQYF. The CDR3 DNA follows: TGTGCCAGCAGCAAAAGCAGGAGCTCCTACGAGCAGTACTTC.

The V and J genes are TRBV29-1 and TRBJ2-7, with no clear D. V lost 6 bases, J lost 4 bases, and 22 bases lay in between. This CDR3 is 15 amino acids long. Germline V gives CDR1 SQVTM, CDR2 ANQGSEA. The CDR3 here is CSVTSPLESPYEQYF. CDR3 coding DNA: TGCAGCGTCACAAGCCCCCTAGAGAGTCCATACGAGCAGTACTTC.

This clone has just one count. This chain uses TRBV28 with TRBJ1-2; D may be TRBD1 (5 bases). The CDR3 loop spans 16 amino acids. Trimming shortened V by 3 bases and J by 7 bases, and 21 bases separated the two germline ends. In germline, CDR1 is MDHEN, CDR2 SYDVKM. The CDR3 spells CASSFAGGASFVGYTF. As DNA, the CDR3 is TGTGCCAGCAGTTTCGCGGGCGGGGCCAGTTTCGTTGGCTACACCTTC.

The genes are TRBV4-1 and TRBJ2-3, with 16 nucleotides matching TRBD2. Germline assignment: CDR1 MGHRA and CDR2 YSYEKL. The ends lost 6 bases at V and 4 bases at J; junction bases unmatched: 10. The CDR3 consists of 18 residues. CDR3 amino acids: CASSLGLAGGPEPDTQYF. DNA for the CDR3: TGCGCCAGCAGTCTGGGACTAGCGGGGGGGCCGGAACCAGATACGCAGTATTTT.

This chain joins TRBV7-6 and TRBJ2-5; D is uncertain. The J call may be faulty, since TRBJ2-7 better matches the DNA end. The CDR3 contains 12 residues. The germline gives CDR1 SGHVS, CDR2 FNYEAQ. The CDR3 is CASSLEDHEQYF. CDR3 bases: TGTGCCAGCAGCTTAGAGGACCACGAGCAGTACTTC.

The V and J genes are TRBV5-5 and TRBJ1-5; TRBD1 aligns across 7 bases. CDR3 length: 16 residues. Losses at the gene ends were 0 bases for V and 2 bases for J; bases not matched to a gene: 5. Germline V gene data show CDR1 as SGHKS and CDR2 as YYEKEE (reference sequence). CDR3 residues: CASSLDTGDRNQPQHF. The CDR3 coding sequence is TGTGCCAGCAGCTTGGATACAGGGGACCGCAATCAGCCCCAGCATTTT.

The chain employs TRBV27 and TRBJ1-3; 11 bases map to TRBD1. J gave up 0 bases and V 5 bases, and 6 bases lay outside the gene matches. Per germline, CDR1 MNHEY and CDR2 SMNVEV (reference sequence). This CDR3 region has 17 residues. The CDR3 reads CASSERTGGASGNTIYF. The CDR3 DNA is TGTGCCAGCAGTGAAAGGACAGGGGGCGCCTCTGGAAACACCATATATTTT.

This chain links TRBV4-3 with TRBJ1-5; D perhaps matches TRBD1 (5 bases). The germline V and J ends were trimmed by 0 bases and 3 bases, with 9 bases remaining between them. This CDR3 spans 15 amino acids. Germline V gene data show CDR1 as LGHNA and CDR2 as YSLEER. The CDR3 DNA reads as TGCGCCAGCAGCCAAGACCGGGGGGTCAATCAGCCCCAGCATTTT. As protein: CASSQDRGVNQPQHF.

This clone was detected only once. The chain couples TRBV9 to TRBJ1-2, with D possibly matching TRBD1 (5 bases). The CDR3 is 14 residues long. Germline V gene lookup returns CDR1 SGDLS and CDR2 YYNGEE. V lost 4 bases, J lost 4 bases, and 14 bases lay in between. CDR3 DNA: TGTGCCAGCAGCCCAGGGCATTCTAGCTATGGCTACACCTTC. Residues: CASSPGHSSYGYTF.

The chain has TRBV5-1 and TRBJ2-1; tentatively, D is TRBD1 or TRBD2 (5 bases each). This CDR3 has 15 residues. V was clipped by 4 bases and J by 3 bases, with 14 bases between them. Germline lookup yields CDR1 SGHRS and CDR2 YFSETQ. The CDR3 loop is CASSTPGPYYNEQFF. The CDR3 nucleotides read TGCGCCAGCAGCACCCCGGGACCCTACTACAATGAGCAGTTCTTC.

The chain recombines TRBV6-5 with TRBJ1-1; D unclear. Per the germline V gene, CDR1 is MNHEY and CDR2 is SVGAGI. This CDR3 is built from 10 residues. Between the trimmed V and J ends, which lost 6 bases and 5 bases, there was a span of 4 bases. The CDR3: CASSPTEAFF. In DNA form, the CDR3 reads TGTGCCAGCAGCCCTACTGAAGCTTTCTTT.

The CDR3 here is CASSVGGGGYEQYF. For the CDR3, the DNA is TGTGCCAGCAGCGTAGGCGGGGGGGGCTACGAGCAGTACTTC. The chain combines TRBV9 with TRBJ2-7; 9 nucleotides align to TRBD2. V shed 0 bases and J 3 bases; nucleotides not matched to a gene: 1. The germline V gene encodes CDR1 SGDLS and CDR2 YYNGEE. This CDR3 has 14 amino acids.

The chain recombines TRBV6-1 with TRBJ1-5; D remains unclear. The CDR3 is 16 amino acids. Germline lookup yields CDR1 MNHNS and CDR2 SASEGT. V was trimmed by 4 bases and J by 0 bases, leaving 13 bases between them. The CDR3 here is CASSAPALGSNQPQHF. CDR3 coding DNA: TGTGCCAGCAGTGCCCCAGCCTTGGGTAGCAATCAGCCCCAGCATTTT.